The 23 T cell receptor beta chains reported below all come from one sample, sequenced in a study of blood T cells in healthy people across ages. Combining a sample-barcoded 5' primer with a J-beta primer mix, a second PCR ran for roughly 6 to 11 cycles. From the 5' RACE reads, TCRdb called clonotypes with MiXCR, one entry per CDR3 protein. The sample includes about 600,000 distinct CDR3 sequences, more than 45% seen only once; the top ten take around 25%. Sequencing was done on a sample of blood. The receptors here all came from an elderly man in good health.

The CDR3 here is CAWSVLSVSSPLHF. CDR3 nucleotide sequence: TGTGCCTGGAGTGTACTATCAGTCAGTTCACCCCTCCACTTT. J is TRBJ1-6 and V is TRBV30; D remains ambiguous. V lost 0 bases and J lost 9, with 12 bases in between. The CDR3 has 14 amino acids. CDR1 and CDR2 from the germline V gene are GTSNPN and SVGIG (reference sequence).

The J gene is TRBJ2-7, the V gene TRBV24-1; 14 bases fit TRBD2. Germline CDR1 and CDR2: KGHDR and SFDVKD. J lost 7 bases, V lost 4 bases, and 5 bases had no gene match. This CDR3 region has 15 residues. In DNA form, the CDR3 reads TGTGCCACCAGTGACGGACTAGCGGGAGGCTATGAGCAGTACTTC. This encodes CATSDGLAGGYEQYF.

V usage is TRBV20-1 and J usage is TRBJ2-1; TRBD2 matches at 9 bases. The CDR3 runs 12 residues. Germline lookup yields CDR1 DFQATT and CDR2 SNEGSKA (reference sequence). The V segment lost 7 bases and the J segment 8 bases; nucleotides outside the gene matches: 6. CDR3 loop: CSVAGVGDEQFF. In nucleotides, the CDR3 is TGCAGTGTAGCGGGGGTTGGGGATGAGCAGTTCTTC.

The chain is built from TRBV14 and TRBJ2-5; D call uncertain. V was trimmed by 1 base and J by 1 base, leaving 7 bases between them. The length of the CDR3 is 14 residues. The germline CDR1 and CDR2 sequences are SGHDN and FVKESK. The CDR3 region has the DNA TGTGCCAGCAGCCAAGTCTTCAGCCAAGAGACCCAGTACTTC. Protein: CASSQVFSQETQYF.

The rearrangement links TRBV4-1 to TRBJ1-1, with D possibly TRBD1 on 6 matching bases. Germline V lookup: CDR1 MGHRA, CDR2 YSYEKL. The V and J ends lost 4 bases and 0 bases respectively, with 12 bases between them. The CDR3 covers 15 residues. CDR3 protein: CASSPQQGLNTEAFF. CDR3 nucleotides: TGCGCCAGCAGCCCCCAACAGGGCTTGAACACTGAAGCTTTCTTT.

CDR3 nucleotide sequence: TGTGCCAGTCCAGGTCGGGGATCTCAAGAGACCCAGTACTTC. It codes for CASPGRGSQETQYF. The rearrangement links TRBV2 to TRBJ2-5; weak D call: TRBD2 (5 bases). The CDR3 length is 14 residues. CDR1 and CDR2 from the germline V gene are SNHLY and FYNNEI. Between the trimmed V and J ends, which lost 9 bases and 2 bases, there was a span of 16 bases.

This clonotype was observed a few times. This chain uses TRBV12-3 or TRBV12-4 with TRBJ2-7; 7 nucleotides line up with TRBD2. CDR3 length equals 14 residues. The V and J ends lost 6 bases and 6 bases, in that order; junction bases with no gene match: 11. CDR3 region: CASRPLAQLGEQYF. CDR3 sequence (DNA): TGTGCCAGCAGACCACTAGCGCAACTTGGCGAGCAGTACTTC.

With regard to this clonotype: It may be a read error: a sequence one base away is much more abundant. The rearrangement links TRBV6-1 to TRBJ2-5; 13 bases fit TRBD2. The length of the CDR3 is 17 residues. V lost 7 bases, J lost 11 bases, and 19 bases stayed unmatched. In germline, CDR1 is MNHNS, CDR2 SASEGT. The CDR3 sequence is CASTLRIGLAGDNEQYF. The DNA of the CDR3 is TGTGCCAGCACCTTGCGGATCGGACTAGCGGGGGACAATGAGCAGTACTTC.

On this clonotype itself: The junction departs from the called germline gene at one end, perhaps through a read error. DNA of the CDR3: TGTGCCAGCGGTTTCTTGAATCAGCCCCAGCATTTT. Translated, it gives CASGFLNQPQHF. This chain connects TRBV27 to TRBJ1-5; D call uncertain. The CDR3 totals 12 residues. The germline V gene encodes CDR1 MNHEY and CDR2 SMNVEV (reference sequence).

The chain uses TRBV3-1 and TRBJ2-5; 8 positions match TRBD2. The trim removed 4 bases at V and 3 bases at J, leaving 7 bases unmatched. The CDR3 extends over 15 amino acids. The germline CDR1 and CDR2 sequences are LGHDT and YNNKEL (reference sequence). The DNA of the CDR3 is TGTGCCAGCAGCCTCCTTGGTAGCGGGGAAGAGACCCAGTACTTC. Amino acids: CASSLLGSGEETQYF.

The chain combines TRBV28 with TRBJ2-7, with D unclear. The CDR3 is 14 residues long. Trimming removed 6 bases from V and 3 bases from J, with 15 bases in between. CDR1 and CDR2 from the germline V gene are MDHEN and SYDVKM. The CDR3 sequence: CASSLRATHYEQYF. The CDR3 bases are TGTGCCAGCAGCCTCCGGGCAACCCACTACGAGCAGTACTTC.

The rearrangement uses TRBV3-1 and TRBJ2-4; 10 bases are shared with TRBD1. The CDR3 extends over 16 amino acids. V lost 1 base to trimming and J lost 13 bases; unmatched junction nucleotides: 13. Germline V lookup: CDR1 LGHDT, CDR2 YNNKEL (reference sequence). This CDR3 reads CASSQGGTGDRLEQYF. Here the CDR3 DNA reads TGTGCCAGCAGCCAAGGAGGGACAGGGGACCGCCTAGAGCAGTACTTC.

The V and J genes are TRBV29-1 and TRBJ2-3; possible D gene TRBD2, 7 bases. V was clipped by 7 bases and J by 2 bases, with 16 bases between them. This CDR3 comprises 14 residues. CDR1 is SQVTM, CDR2 ANQGSEA, per germline. In nucleotides, the CDR3 is TGCAGCGCCGAGGGGGGGCGCCTCACAGATACGCAGTATTTT. Residues: CSAEGGRLTDTQYF.

The V and J genes are TRBV20-1 and TRBJ2-1, with no clear D. There are 13 residues in the CDR3. Trimming stripped 1 base from V and 9 bases from J, with 13 bases between. Per germline, CDR1 DFQATT and CDR2 SNEGSKA (reference sequence). This CDR3 is CSARGSRFGEQFF. The CDR3, as DNA: TGCAGTGCTAGAGGTTCGCGATTTGGTGAGCAGTTCTTC.

V gene TRBV27 combines with J gene TRBJ1-1; D perhaps matches TRBD1 (5 bases). The V gene's germline CDR1 is MNHEY and CDR2 SMNVEV (reference sequence). V was shortened by 3 bases and J by 1 base, with 15 bases between the two germline ends. CDR3 length: 16 residues. The DNA for the CDR3 is TGTGCCAGCAGTTTCGCAGGGTGGGGTCCGAACACTGAAGCTTTCTTT. Amino acid sequence: CASSFAGWGPNTEAFF.

V and J are TRBV4-3 and TRBJ1-4; perhaps TRBD1 as D (6 bases). V dropped 8 bases and J dropped 4 bases, with 11 bases sitting between them. CDR3 length: 13 residues. Germline V gene sequence: CDR1 LGHNA, CDR2 YSLEER. CDR3 region: CASGGGLNEKLFF. The CDR3 region has the DNA TGCGCCAGCGGGGGGGGCCTTAATGAAAAACTGTTTTTT.

The CDR3 DNA reads TGTGCCTGGAGTGTAGGAGGCGGGGTCGAGCAGTACTTC. Protein: CAWSVGGGVEQYF. V usage is TRBV30 and J usage is TRBJ2-7; maybe TRBD2 (6 bases). V gave up 0 bases and J gave up 6 bases, with 12 bases separating them. The CDR3 runs 13 residues. CDR1 is GTSNPN and CDR2 is SVGIG in the germline V gene (reference sequence).

This clonotype was seen only a few times. V usage is TRBV20-1 and J usage is TRBJ2-1; 7 bases fit TRBD2. The V gene's germline CDR1 is DFQATT and CDR2 SNEGSKA (reference sequence). CDR3 length: 14 amino acids. With V trimmed by 6 bases and J by 7 bases, 12 bases remained unmatched. The CDR3 protein is CSARRQNGGNEQFF. DNA of the CDR3: TGCAGTGCAAGACGACAGAACGGGGGGAATGAGCAGTTCTTC.

This clonotype was detected ten times or more. The gene calls are TRBV6-6 and TRBJ1-2; the match to TRBD1 covers 8 bases. The CDR3 has 15 residues. Unmatched junction bases numbered 7, after V lost 3 bases and J lost 4 bases. The germline CDR1 and CDR2 sequences are MNHNY and SVGAGI (reference sequence). CDR3 region: CASSYPDRGGYGYTF. CDR3 nucleotides: TGTGCCAGCAGTTATCCAGACAGGGGCGGCTATGGCTACACCTTC.

The count of this clonotype is one. A read error may be the cause here, since a much bigger clone is one base away. The chain employs TRBV10-3 and TRBJ1-4; tentatively, D is TRBD1 (6 bases). Germline-derived CDR1 and CDR2 are ENHRY and SYGVKD. This CDR3 comprises 14 residues. CDR3 bases: TGTGCCGTCAGCCAAGGGGGGACTAATGAAAAACTGTTTTTT. It yields the protein CAVSQGGTNEKLFF.

Remarks on this clonotype: One end of the junction fails to match germline, which may point to a read error. The CDR3 here is CTSSEGENNEQFF. DNA of the CDR3: TGTACCAGCAGTGAAGGAGAAAACAATGAGCAGTTCTTC. The chain recombines TRBV6-4 with TRBJ2-1, with no clear D. The CDR3 spans 13 residues. CDR1 and CDR2 (germline): MRHNA, SNTAGT.

The V call is TRBV27, the J call TRBJ1-6; D not resolved. CDR1 is MNHEY, CDR2 SMNVEV, per germline (reference sequence). The CDR3 sequence is 14 residues long. Trimming pared 5 bases from V and 6 bases from J, leaving 11 bases between. The CDR3 protein is CASSLGWLNSPLHF. Here the CDR3 DNA reads TGTGCCAGCAGTCTGGGCTGGCTTAATTCACCCCTCCACTTT.

V is TRBV28 and J is TRBJ2-1; weak D call: TRBD1 (7 bases). The germline gives CDR1 MDHEN, CDR2 SYDVKM. The germline V and J ends were trimmed by 11 bases and 7 bases, with 18 bases remaining between them. This CDR3 has 13 residues. The CDR3 nucleotides are TGTGCCGGCCAGGGGGGCCGACGGAATGAGCAGTTCTTC. Residues: CAGQGGRRNEQFF.